This TCR beta chain was captured in a study of graft-versus-host responses after intestinal transplantation (dated by TCRdb to the early 2020s). Regarding the complete study: Recipients received multivisceral, liver-intestinal, or isolated intestinal transplants. Alloreactive clones were identified by sequencing pre-transplant mixed lymphocyte reaction products and comparing them with unstimulated pre-transplant donor and recipient T cells. After intestinal transplantation, graft-versus-host and host-versus-graft alloreactive T cell clones in the graft, circulation and bone marrow were tracked using bulk TCR-beta CDR3 sequencing. All recipients received anti-thymocyte globulin induction followed by maintenance tacrolimus and steroids for about three years. Instead of going to the commercial service, samples from a few later patients were sequenced in-house on an Illumina MiSeq and processed with MiXCR. A peak of at least 4% donor T cells among recipient peripheral blood mononuclear cells was the definition used for donor T cell macrochimerism. A cohort of about 25 intestinal transplant recipients, including one retransplant, was enrolled, and a few patients lacking pretransplant specimens were excluded. The investigation overall reported the following: In patients with donor T cell macrochimerism, the allografts had high GvH to HvG T cell clonal ratios. Early after transplant, peak levels of circulating GvH clones were found to be associated with declines in HvG clones. GvH clones were detected in recipient bone marrow, and some of these GvH clones were observed earlier in ileal mucosa or blood, consistent with an intestinal mucosal origin. The relatively low number and heterogeneity of intestinal transplant patients limited the conclusions.

About this clone: Its specific antigen is unknown. Base qualities are not at hand, and no much larger clone is one base apart.

Receptor amplification or capture employed the immunoSEQ multiplex PCR assay. High-throughput TCR-beta CDR3 sequencing of genomic DNA from most patients was performed by Adaptive Biotechnologies. Processing in the source paper ran as follows. TCR sequencing data were retrieved from Adaptive's ImmunoSEQ software for around 19 patients, whereas three other patients were processed with MiXCR and VDJtools. CDR3 nucleotide sequences shared between donor and recipient were removed because their origin could not be assigned. Alloreactive clones required at least 2-fold expansion over unstimulated cells and minimum CFSE-low frequency of 0.002% (template counts) or 0.001% (read counts). A clone was considered mappable if detected in the sequenced pre-transplant spleen, lymph node, or MLR CFSE-low populations of the donor or recipient. The cumulative frequency of alloreactive clones was calculated as a percentage of all sequences, weighted by copy number. This immuneACCESS table, as held by TCRdb, lists in-frame sequences with V and J called but not all clones. Of the missing ones, under half trace to an unresolved V gene in checked studies; the others have no known cause. That table supplies the V and J calls and clone size; D and trimming were determined from the DNA. The sample records 15,000 to 20,000 clones, about four fifths of which are singletons. The ten largest clones add up to roughly 2% of the sample.

The germline V gene sets CDR1 to SGDLS and CDR2 to YYNGEE. At the junction V is shortened by 0 bases and J by 8 bases, with 12 bases in between. From cysteine to phenylalanine, the CDR3 is 15 amino acids long. The DNA shown is the 45-base CDR3, in frame from base 1. Blood samples were collected up to 4 times in the first month after transplant and then at least monthly when available. The chain uses TRBV9 and TRBJ1-6; the D gene is possibly TRBD1, with 5 bases matching. The starting material was PBMCs, obtained 14 days after transplant. The receptor was derived from a human patient who received an intestinal transplant, so some T cells may come from the graft donor. Here the CDR3 is given as CASSVGGSADSPLHF. DNA sequence: TGTGCCAGCAGCGTAGGGGGCAGTGCGGATTCACCCCTCCACTTT.